This T cell receptor (beta chain) was recovered during a study of T cells in Graves' hyperthyroidism and ophthalmopathy (dated by TCRdb to about 2019). About the study as a whole: Peripheral blood was collected at initial diagnosis, before any treatment. TCR V-J signatures able to tell the groups apart were searched for in a discovery cohort of approximately 95 patients, of whom 40 to 45 had Graves' ophthalmopathy and about 60 had stable Graves' hyperthyroidism. Prospective prediction of ophthalmopathy was tested in an independent validation cohort consisting of roughly 19 hyperthyroidism patients and 17 patients who later progressed to ophthalmopathy. The 85 to 100 discovery patients were randomly split 7:3 into training and test sets. The study also compared thyroid tissue and blood T-cell repertoires from more than five Graves' hyperthyroidism patients. After blood sampling, hyperthyroidism patients were treated with methimazole at a starting dose of 30 mg daily, and ophthalmopathy patients were treated with high-dose intravenous methylprednisolone. According to the paper, TCR Vbeta CDR3 sequencing was carried out on about 140 peripheral blood samples, which came from around 43 ophthalmopathy, fewer than 80 hyperthyroidism and approximately 17 progressor patients.

A patient counted as having stable Graves' hyperthyroidism if no progression to ophthalmopathy occurred over 18 months of follow-up. Hyperthyroidism patients were aged 18 to 65 years and newly diagnosed, with disease duration of less than 2 months. Any patient with an uncontrolled infection, another autoimmune disease, pregnancy or lactation was excluded. Diagnoses relied on clinical symptoms, serum thyroxine and TRAb, thyroid ultrasound and orbital computed tomography. PBMCs were separated from 10 ml of fresh peripheral blood using Ficoll-Paque density gradient centrifugation. Total RNA was extracted using Trizol reagent, and RNA quality was assessed on an Agilent 2100 Bioanalyzer. The paper's findings and limits, for the study overall: Sample size was not statistically predetermined, and blinding of investigators to group allocation was not performed. A 13 V-J signature model separated ophthalmopathy from stable hyperthyroidism, with over 85% sensitivity and approximately 81% specificity in cross-validation and 80%/75% in testing. In validation, the model predicted progression to ophthalmopathy with approximately 70% sensitivity and approximately 78% specificity, a median of approximately 6.7 months before onset. Most expanded thyroid clonotypes (frequency above 0.001) were also detected in blood, suggesting blood repertoires may reflect thyroid immune responses.

Note on this clonotype: Its recognized antigen is unknown. Within one base of it there is no much larger clone, and no base qualities were kept.

TCR beta CDR3 regions were amplified from RNA transcripts. The first round of RT-PCR for the TCR CDR3 was performed with the HTBI primer set and the Qiagen OneStep RT-PCR kit. Libraries were constructed in a second round of multiplex PCR, after which size selection and purification were performed. Libraries were sequenced paired-end with 100 bp reads on an Illumina HiSeq2000. In the original analysis: SOAPnuke was used to process the raw data, with reads discarded if the reads contained adapters or uncalled bases, had a mean Phred below 15, or lacked an exact constant-primer or identifier match. High-quality paired reads were merged with COPE v1.2.5, and unique nucleotide sequences were defined as clonotypes. MiTCR v1.1 was used to align clonotypes to the IMGT TRBV, TRBD and TRBJ reference segments. The analysis included only V-J combinations with a frequency above 0.0001, which together covered around 99% of the repertoires. The TCS score was defined as F50 (clonal expansion) divided by E x V (chaos), with BLOSUM62-based TCRdist calculated between CDR3 peptides within each V-J. Welch's t-statistics and random forest reduced 500 to 550 V-J features to 13, which were used in a naive Bayes classifier (R e1071). TCRdb trimmed public reads at Q25 via fastp, called clones via MiXCR and kept in-frame beta chains. Each CDR3 protein gets just one entry, which takes the most common genes and DNA from the rows behind it. The V and J calls and clone size come from TCRdb's table, not from the authors' own analysis. The sample yields fewer than 800,000 distinct CDR3 sequences; less than 20% were counted once. Of the sample, approximately 8% is held by the ten largest clones.

V is cut by 3 bases and J by 4 bases, and the space between the germline ends is 22 bases. CDR1 and CDR2, looked up from the germline V gene, are MDHEN and SYDVKM. Counted from cysteine to phenylalanine, this CDR3 has 17 amino acids. CDR3 DNA is the only sequence kept; it has 51 bases, read in frame from the first base. The receptor was isolated from a man younger than 30 with Graves' hyperthyroidism. The rearranged segments are TRBV28 and TRBJ2-7; the D segment is perhaps TRBD1 or TRBD2, each sharing 5 matched bases. Sequencing was performed on blood. The sequenced DNA is TGTGCCAGCAGTTTCGGGCTGGGGGTGGGCGTGCGGTACGAGCAGTACTTC. Translated, this is CASSFGLGVGVRYEQYF.